This passage covers 19 T cell receptor beta chains from one sample sequenced in a study of blood T cell repertoires in COVID-19. Profiled with immunoSEQ multiplex PCR; TCRdb holds only in-frame clones, not every one. This repertoire shows fewer than 500,000 clones, 70% to 90% found once; its top ten account for 1% to 1.5%. The sample comprised PBMCs or T cells enriched from blood (not recorded which). These receptors were collected from a man aged 25 to 40 who had recovered from COVID-19.

The rearrangement uses TRBV7-2 and TRBJ1-6; D is uncertain. Deletions cut 1 base from V and 9 bases from J, with 19 bases between. Germline CDR1 SGHTA, CDR2 FQGNSA. This CDR3 has 17 residues. In nucleotides, the CDR3 is TGTGCCAGCAGCTTAGGATCCCCAGGCTTCTTTGGTTCACCCCTCCACTTT. Amino acid sequence: CASSLGSPGFFGSPLHF.

Details on this clone: Distinct nucleotide sequences in the sample also encode this CDR3. The V call is TRBV18, the J call TRBJ1-1; 8 positions agree with TRBD1. The V and J ends lost 2 bases and 0 bases, in that order; junction bases with no gene match: 2. In germline, CDR1 is KGHSH, CDR2 LQKENI. The CDR3 is 15 amino acids. The CDR3 region has the DNA TGTGCCAGCTCACCAAGGACAGGGATGAACACTGAAGCTTTCTTT. It encodes CASSPRTGMNTEAFF. Full variable domain (missing parts from reference TRBV18 and TRBJ1-1): NAGVMQNPRHLVRRRGQEARLRCSPMKGHSHVYWYRQLPEEGLKFMVYLQKENIIDESGMPKERFSAEFPKEGPSILRIQQVVRGDSAAYFCASSPRTGMNTEAFFGQGTRLTVV.

The chain has TRBV15 and TRBJ2-2; no clear D. In germline, CDR1 is LNHNV, CDR2 YYDKDF (reference sequence). The V end was cut by 8 bases, the J end by 5 bases, with 15 bases between. The CDR3 consists of 14 residues. The CDR3: CATRQAPRTGELFF. CDR3 DNA: TGTGCCACCCGGCAGGCCCCACGAACCGGGGAGCTGTTTTTT.

This rearrangement joins TRBV2 to TRBJ2-1; 8 bases line up with TRBD1. The V segment lost 2 bases and the J segment 7 bases; nucleotides outside the gene matches: 10. CDR1 is SNHLY, CDR2 FYNNEI, per germline. The CDR3 contains 16 residues. For the CDR3, the DNA is TGTGCCAGCAGTGAATGGCGGACAGGGTTCAGTAATGAGCAGTTCTTC. Amino acids: CASSEWRTGFSNEQFF. Full variable domain (missing parts from reference TRBV2 and TRBJ2-1): EPEVTQTPSHQVTQMGQEVILRCVPISNHLYFYWYRQILGQKVEFLVSFYNNEISEKSEIFDDQFSVERPDGSNFTLKIRSTKLEDSAMYFCASSEWRTGFSNEQFFGPGTRLTVL.

The sample holds one count of this clone. The V and J genes are TRBV5-4 and TRBJ1-4, with D perhaps matching TRBD1 (6 bases). The germline V gene encodes CDR1 SGHNT and CDR2 YYREEE (reference sequence). V was shortened by 4 bases and J by 4 bases, with 14 bases between the two germline ends. This CDR3 spans 15 amino acids. This CDR3 reads CASSVAGGFNEKLFF. The CDR3 DNA follows: TGTGCCAGCAGCGTGGCTGGGGGCTTTAATGAAAAACTGTTTTTT.

The gene calls are TRBV21-1 and TRBJ2-3; the D segment call TRBD1 is taken from the table without a DNA check. TRBV21-1 is classified as a pseudogene. CDR3 length: 15 residues. The CDR3 spells CASSTRGQGYDTQYF. In nucleotides, the CDR3 is TGTGCCAGCAGCACCCGGGGACAGGGTTACGATACGCAGTATTTT.

The CDR3 DNA is TGCAGCATCGGGTACACTGAAGCTTTCTTT. Its protein product is CSIGYTEAFF. V gene TRBV20-1 combines with J gene TRBJ1-1, with D uncertain. This CDR3 spans 10 amino acids. Germline V lookup: CDR1 DFQATT, CDR2 SNEGSKA (reference sequence).

The V and J genes are TRBV28 and TRBJ1-2, with D possibly TRBD1 on 5 matching bases. There are 13 residues in the CDR3. The V end was cut by 7 bases, the J end by 4 bases, with 13 bases between. Looked up from germline, CDR1 is MDHEN and CDR2 is SYDVKM. The CDR3 spells CASTQGKGYGYTF. The CDR3 nucleotides read TGTGCCAGCACCCAGGGAAAGGGCTATGGCTACACCTTC.

The chain recombines TRBV5-8 with TRBJ1-2; unclear D gene. Looked up from germline, CDR1 is SGHTS and CDR2 is YDEGEE. This CDR3 contains 18 residues. Trimming left V 0 bases short and J 1 base short, with 19 bases between. The CDR3 loop reads CASSLGFWEGRDNYGYTF. For the CDR3, the DNA is TGTGCCAGCAGCTTGGGGTTTTGGGAAGGACGGGATAACTATGGCTACACCTTC. The full variable domain, rest sourced from reference TRBV5-8 and TRBJ1-2, is EAGVTQSPTHLIKTRGQQATLRCSPISGHTSVYWYQQALGLGLQFLLWYDEGEERNRGNFPPRFSGRQFPNYSSELNVNALELEDSALYLCASSLGFWEGRDNYGYTFGSGTRLTVV.

The CDR3 region has the DNA TGTGCCAGCAGCCCTTTTAGAGCGGGGGGCTTGGAGACCCAGTACTTC. This codes for CASSPFRAGGLETQYF. V and J are TRBV7-2 and TRBJ2-5; 9 bases line up with TRBD2. The germline CDR1 and CDR2 sequences are SGHTA and FQGNSA. This CDR3 contains 16 residues. V was clipped by 5 bases and J by 5 bases; unmatched bases: 12.

The chain employs TRBV7-2 and TRBJ2-1, with TRBD2 identical over 12 bases. This CDR3 has 16 residues. Trimming removed 1 base from V and 6 bases from J; junction bases left unmatched: 4. Germline-derived CDR1 and CDR2 are SGHTA and FQGNSA. The CDR3 is CASSLEPGLAGNEQFF. CDR3 in DNA: TGTGCCAGCAGCTTAGAACCGGGACTAGCGGGCAATGAGCAGTTCTTC.

For this clone: The sample contains more than one DNA sequence encoding this CDR3. The chain is built from TRBV20-1 and TRBJ1-2; D possibly corresponds to TRBD1 (5 bases). The CDR3 sequence is 11 residues long. V was pared by 5 bases and J by 2 bases, with 6 bases between. Germline CDR1 is DFQATT and CDR2 is SNEGSKA (reference sequence). The CDR3 DNA follows: TGCAGTGCTCCAGGGAACTATGGCTACACCTTC. Translating gives CSAPGNYGYTF.

This chain uses TRBV10-1 with TRBJ2-3; 11 positions match TRBD2. The CDR3 is made up of 18 amino acids. Germline trimming cut 5 bases from V and 3 bases from J; bases unmatched to any gene: 13. The V gene's germline CDR1 is WNHNN and CDR2 SYGVQD (reference sequence). As DNA, the CDR3 is TGCGCCAGCAGTCCTGCTCCGACTAGCGGGGTGAGAACAGATACGCAGTATTTT. It yields the protein CASSPAPTSGVRTDTQYF.

The chain uses TRBV7-3 and TRBJ1-6; 9 bases map to TRBD1. Trimming at V came to 5 bases and at J to 7 bases, leaving 6 bases not matched to a gene. Germline assignment: CDR1 SGHTA and CDR2 FQGTGA. The CDR3 spans 15 residues. CDR3 region: CASSRDRVRNSPLHF. CDR3 bases: TGTGCCAGCAGCCGGGACAGGGTCAGGAATTCACCCCTCCACTTT. Filled out from reference TRBV7-3 and TRBJ1-6, the complete variable domain reads GAGVSQTPSNKVTEKGKYVELRCDPISGHTALYWYRQSLGQGPEFLIYFQGTGAADDSGLPNDRFFAVRPEGSVSTLKIQRTERGDSAVYLCASSRDRVRNSPLHFGNGTRLTVT.

V is TRBV18 and J is TRBJ1-3, with 8 positions matching TRBD1. In germline, CDR1 is KGHSH, CDR2 LQKENI. CDR3 size: 17 residues. V lost 3 bases to trimming and J lost 1 base; unmatched junction nucleotides: 8. The CDR3 DNA is TGTGCCAGCTCACCGTCGGCCAGGGGGCTTTCTGGAAACACCATATATTTT. Its translation: CASSPSARGLSGNTIYF.

The rearrangement joins TRBV19 to TRBJ1-1; 7 nucleotides align to TRBD1. CDR3 length: 13 residues. V gave up 6 bases and J gave up 5 bases; unmatched junction bases: 6. Germline CDR1 and CDR2: LNHDA and SQIVND (reference sequence). The DNA for the CDR3 is TGTGCCAGTAGCGGGAGCAGGGGGACTGAAGCTTTCTTT. This codes for CASSGSRGTEAFF. Full variable domain (outside the CDR3, taken from reference TRBV19 and TRBJ1-1): DGGITQSPKYLFRKEGQNVTLSCEQNLNHDAMYWYRQDPGQGLRLIYYSQIVNDFQKGDIAEGYSVSREKKESFPLTVTSAQKNPTAFYLCASSGSRGTEAFFGQGTRLTVV.

This CDR3 is CASSLDYTSTDTQYF. CDR3 nucleotides: TGTGCCAGCAGCTTAGACTACACTAGCACAGATACGCAGTATTTT. This rearrangement joins TRBV7-9 to TRBJ2-3, with D hard to call. The CDR3 totals 15 residues. Germline V gives CDR1 SEHNR, CDR2 FQNEAQ (reference sequence). Trimming stripped 1 base from V and 0 bases from J, with 8 bases between.

As to this clone: Other DNA sequences of this sample code for an identical CDR3. The chain employs TRBV6-5 and TRBJ1-2; D might be TRBD1 (5 bases). The V and J ends lost 0 bases and 4 bases respectively, with 12 bases between them. In germline, CDR1 is MNHEY, CDR2 SVGAGI. The CDR3 covers 15 residues. The CDR3, as DNA: TGTGCCAGCAGTTACTCCTCGGGGGGTGGCTATGGCTACACCTTC. This sequence encodes CASSYSSGGGYGYTF.

The chain joins TRBV29-1 to TRBJ1-5; a possible D gene is TRBD1 (5 bases). Per the germline V gene, CDR1 is SQVTM and CDR2 is ANQGSEA. CDR3 length equals 13 residues. V lost 1 base, J lost 8 bases, and 12 bases lay in between. CDR3: CSVEGQTGEPQHF. CDR3 DNA sequence: TGCAGCGTTGAAGGACAGACGGGAGAGCCCCAGCATTTT. Supplemented by reference TRBV29-1 and TRBJ1-5, the full variable domain reads SAVISQKPSRDICQRGTSLTIQCQVDSQVTMMFWYRQQPGQSLTLIATANQGSEATYESGFVIDKFPISRPNLTFSTLTVSNMSPEDSSIYLCSVEGQTGEPQHFGDGTRLSIL.